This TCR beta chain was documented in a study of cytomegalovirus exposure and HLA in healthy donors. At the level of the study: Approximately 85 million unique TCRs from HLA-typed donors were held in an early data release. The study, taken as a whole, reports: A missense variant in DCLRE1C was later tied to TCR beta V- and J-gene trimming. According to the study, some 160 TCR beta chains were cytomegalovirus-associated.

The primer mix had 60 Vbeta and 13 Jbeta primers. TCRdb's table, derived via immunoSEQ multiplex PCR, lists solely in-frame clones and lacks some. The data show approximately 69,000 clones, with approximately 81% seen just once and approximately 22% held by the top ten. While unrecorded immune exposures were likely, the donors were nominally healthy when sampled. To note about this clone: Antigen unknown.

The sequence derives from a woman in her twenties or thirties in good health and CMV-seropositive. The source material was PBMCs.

The CDR3 here is CASSLVGRPFTDTQYF. CDR3 nucleotide sequence: TGTGCCAGCAGCTTGGTGGGCCGACCTTTCACAGATACGCAGTATTTT. The rearrangement uses TRBV5-6 and TRBJ2-3, with no clear D. V gave up 0 bases and J gave up 2 bases, with 13 bases separating them. CDR1 SGHDT and CDR2 YYEEEE come from the germline V gene. CDR3 length: 16 amino acids.